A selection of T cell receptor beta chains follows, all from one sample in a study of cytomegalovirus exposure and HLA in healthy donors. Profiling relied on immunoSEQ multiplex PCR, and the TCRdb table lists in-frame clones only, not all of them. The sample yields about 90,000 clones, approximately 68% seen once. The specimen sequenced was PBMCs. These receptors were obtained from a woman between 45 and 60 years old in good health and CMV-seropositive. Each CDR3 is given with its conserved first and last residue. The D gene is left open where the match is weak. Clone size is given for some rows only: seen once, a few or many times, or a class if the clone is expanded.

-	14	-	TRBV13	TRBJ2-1	CASSLGAGQNEQFF	TGTGCCAGCAGCTTAGGGGCAGGTCAGAATGAGCAGTTCTTC
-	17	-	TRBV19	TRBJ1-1	CASSMGGPEGMNTEAFF	TGTGCCAGTAGTATGGGAGGGCCAGAGGGGATGAACACTGAAGCTTTCTTT
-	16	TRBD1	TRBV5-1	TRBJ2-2	CASSWRTGEGTGELFF	TGCGCCAGCAGCTGGAGGACAGGGGAGGGCACCGGGGAGCTGTTTTTT
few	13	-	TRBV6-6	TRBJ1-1	CASSYSRGYEAFF	TGTGCCAGCAGTTACTCACGGGGTTATGAAGCTTTCTTT
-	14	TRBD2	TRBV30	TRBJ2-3	CAWSGGGIRDTQYF	TGTGCCTGGAGTGGCGGGGGAATAAGAGATACGCAGTATTTT
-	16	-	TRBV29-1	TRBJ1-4	CSVASRDTSANEKLFF	TGCAGCGTTGCGTCCAGGGATACGTCGGCTAATGAAAAACTGTTTTTT
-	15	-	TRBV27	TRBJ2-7	CASSPHSTAIYEQYF	TGTGCCAGCAGTCCACATTCAACAGCTATCTACGAGCAGTACTTC
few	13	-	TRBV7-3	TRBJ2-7	CASSYSGSDEQYF	TGTGCCAGCAGTTACTCTGGGAGCGACGAGCAGTACTTC
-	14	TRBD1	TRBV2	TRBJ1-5	CASSGQGANQPQHF	TGTGCCAGCAGTGGACAGGGGGCGAATCAGCCCCAGCATTTT
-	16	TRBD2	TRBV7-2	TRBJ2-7	CASSLEPGGAGKEQYF	TGTGCCAGCAGCTTAGAGCCGGGGGGGGCGGGTAAGGAGCAGTACTTC
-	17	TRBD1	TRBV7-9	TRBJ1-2	CASSLTGTGGVGYGYTF	TGTGCCAGCAGCTTAACTGGGACAGGGGGCGTCGGCTATGGCTACACCTTC
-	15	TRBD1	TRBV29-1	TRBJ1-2	CSVGRYEDRAEGYTF	TGCAGCGTTGGAAGGTACGAGGACAGGGCTGAGGGCTACACCTTC
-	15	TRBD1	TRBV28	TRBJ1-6	CASSPTGALNSPLHF	TGTGCCAGCAGTCCGACAGGGGCTCTTAATTCACCCCTCCACTTT
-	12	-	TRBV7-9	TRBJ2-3	CASSSFTDTQYF	TGTGCCAGCAGCTCTTTCACAGATACGCAGTATTTT
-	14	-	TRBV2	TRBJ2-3	CASSLGASTDTQYF	TGTGCCAGCAGTCTTGGGGCTAGCACAGATACGCAGTATTTT
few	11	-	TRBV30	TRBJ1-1	CAWSATNEAFF	TGTGCCTGGAGTGCAACAAATGAAGCTTTCTTT
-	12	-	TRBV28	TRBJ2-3	CASSLIGDTQYF	TGTGCCAGCAGCCTGATCGGAGATACGCAGTATTTT
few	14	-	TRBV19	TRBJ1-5	CASKGGGGGQPQHF	TGTGCCAGTAAGGGGGGGGGCGGCGGTCAGCCCCAGCATTTT
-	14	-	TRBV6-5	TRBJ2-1	CASRAFSYYNEQFF	TGTGCCAGCAGAGCGTTCTCCTACTACAATGAGCAGTTCTTC
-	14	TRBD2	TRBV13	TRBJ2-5	CASSQRGGGETQYF	TGTGCCAGCAGCCAACGGGGGGGCGGGGAGACCCAGTACTTC
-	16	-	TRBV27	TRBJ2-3	CASSLQRLQGTDTQYF	TGTGCCAGCAGTCTGCAGCGTCTACAAGGCACAGATACGCAGTATTTT
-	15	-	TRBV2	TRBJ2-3	CASSDQAAGGFTQYF	TGTGCCAGCAGTGACCAGGCGGCCGGGGGATTTACGCAGTATTTT
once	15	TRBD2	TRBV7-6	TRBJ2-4	CASSMLAGAKNIQYF	TGTGCCAGCAGTATGCTAGCGGGGGCCAAAAACATTCAGTACTTC
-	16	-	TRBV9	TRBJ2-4	CASSLGGGGGVDIQYF	TGTGCCAGCAGCCTTGGGGGTGGGGGGGGCGTAGACATTCAGTACTTC
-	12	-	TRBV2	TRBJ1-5	CASRGGNQPQHF	TGTGCCAGCAGGGGCGGCAATCAGCCCCAGCATTTT